Listed below are T cell receptor beta chains from one sample, sequenced in a study of cytomegalovirus exposure and HLA in healthy donors. This table comes from immunoSEQ multiplex PCR, and its TCRdb copy is limited to in-frame clones, with some not included. In the table there are 110,000 or so clones, about four fifths of which are singletons. Sequencing input: PBMCs. The origin of the receptors is a woman younger than 35 in good health and CMV-seronegative. CDR3s include the opening cysteine and the closing phenylalanine or tryptophan. A D gene is named only where the DNA matches it firmly. Size is stated for part of the rows, as once, few or many counts, or as a class when the clone is expanded.

j_call | d_call | clone_size | v_call | cdr3_nt | cdr3_aa
TRBJ1-2 | TRBD1 | NA | TRBV12-5 | TGTGCTAGTGGTCACTTGACAGGGAACTATGGCTACACCTTC | CASGHLTGNYGYTF
TRBJ2-1 | TRBD2 | once | TRBV11-3 | TGTGCCAGCAGCCCCCCCTCCGGGACTAGCGGGGGTGATGAGCAGTTCTTC | CASSPPSGTSGGDEQFF
TRBJ1-1 | NA | NA | TRBV7-8 | TGTGCCAGCAGCTTAACAAGGGGGTGGGGCGCTGAAGCTTTCTTT | CASSLTRGWGAEAFF
TRBJ2-7 | TRBD2 | NA | TRBV27 | TGTGCCAGCAGTTTACGCGGGAGGGCATACGAGCAGTACTTC | CASSLRGRAYEQYF
TRBJ1-5 | NA | once | TRBV18 | TGTGCCAGCTCACCAGCGGAAGAACAGCCCCAGCATTTT | CASSPAEEQPQHF
TRBJ1-6 | NA | NA | TRBV15 | TGTGCCACCAGCGCCCGGACAGCCTATAATTCACCCCTCCACTTT | CATSARTAYNSPLHF
TRBJ2-6 | TRBD1 | NA | TRBV11-2 | TGTGCCTCCGGGACAGCGTTCTCTGGGGCCAACGTCCTGACTTTC | CASGTAFSGANVLTF
TRBJ2-1 | TRBD1 | NA | TRBV25-1 | TGTGCCAGCAGTGAAAGAACAGGGGGCTACAATGAGCAGTTCTTC | CASSERTGGYNEQFF
TRBJ2-5 | TRBD2 | NA | TRBV27 | TGTGCCAGCAGTCCCCTCTCGGGGGTAGCGGGAGGTCGCGAAGAGACCCAGTACTTC | CASSPLSGVAGGREETQYF
TRBJ1-1 | TRBD1 | NA | TRBV5-1 | TGCGCCAGCAGCTGGACAGGGGGGAACACTGAAGCTTTCTTT | CASSWTGGNTEAFF
TRBJ2-3 | NA | NA | TRBV4-1 | TGCGCCAGCAGCCAGGGGCTAGCGACAGATACGCAGTATTTT | CASSQGLATDTQYF
TRBJ1-2 | NA | NA | TRBV14 | TGTGCCAGCAGCCAAGAGCTTGGGGCAAGAGGCCGTGGCTACACCTTC | CASSQELGARGRGYTF
TRBJ1-4 | NA | NA | TRBV19 | TGTGCCAGTAACGACCCGGGATCCGAGGGAGAAAAACTGTTTTTT | CASNDPGSEGEKLFF
TRBJ1-5 | TRBD1 | NA | TRBV28 | TGTGCCAGCAGTCCTAGACAGGGGTGGCAGCCCCAGCATTTT | CASSPRQGWQPQHF
TRBJ1-4 | TRBD1 | NA | TRBV27 | TGTGCCAGCAGCCGTTCCGGGACAGGGGTGGAAAAACTGTTTTTT | CASSRSGTGVEKLFF
TRBJ2-5 | NA | NA | TRBV6-6 | TGTGCCAGCAGTTACGACAGGACCCAGTACTTC | CASSYDRTQYF
TRBJ1-5 | TRBD1 | NA | TRBV18 | TGTGCCAGCTCGACAGGGGACAATCAGCCCCAGCATTTT | CASSTGDNQPQHF
TRBJ1-5 | NA | few | TRBV6-1 | TGTGCCAGCAGTGAGGTGAGGGGGATAAGCAATCAGCCCCAGCATTTT | CASSEVRGISNQPQHF
TRBJ1-2 | TRBD1 | NA | TRBV11-3 | TGTGCCAGCAGCTTGGAAAACAGGGGAACTGGATCCGGCTACACCTTC | CASSLENRGTGSGYTF
TRBJ2-5 | NA | NA | TRBV30 | TGTGCCTGGAGTCTTGGGGGGGCACAAGAGACCCAGTACTTC | CAWSLGGAQETQYF
TRBJ2-1 | TRBD2 | NA | TRBV5-6 | TGTGCCAGCCGAGGAGTACTAGCGGGAGCCTACAATGAGCAGTTCTTC | CASRGVLAGAYNEQFF
TRBJ1-3 | NA | NA | TRBV7-8 | TGTGCCAGCAGCTCCAGGGTAGGGACTGGAAACACCATATATTTT | CASSSRVGTGNTIYF
TRBJ2-7 | TRBD2 | NA | TRBV4-2 | TGTGCCAGCAGCCCCGGACTAGCGGGAGGCTACGAGCAGTACTTC | CASSPGLAGGYEQYF
TRBJ2-7 | TRBD1 | NA | TRBV19 | TGTGCCAGTAGCCTTCCGGGACAGACGGGCGAGCAGTACTTC | CASSLPGQTGEQYF
TRBJ1-1 | TRBD1 | few | TRBV6-1 | TGTGCCAGCAGTGAAGTGCAAGGGACAGGTCACAATGAAGCTTTCTTT | CASSEVQGTGHNEAFF
TRBJ1-1 | NA | NA | TRBV11-2 | TGTGCCAGCAGCTTCGGGATAGAGGCTTTCTTT | CASSFGIEAFF
TRBJ1-1 | TRBD1 | NA | TRBV6-6 | TGTGCCACATATTCCCGGACAGGGGGGGACACTGAAGCTTTCTTT | CATYSRTGGDTEAFF
TRBJ1-2 | NA | NA | TRBV11-2 | TGTGCCAGCAGCCTTTACAGGAGAGTTGGCTACACCTTC | CASSLYRRVGYTF
TRBJ1-5 | TRBD1 | NA | TRBV5-1 | TGCGCCAGCAGCTTGGAGGGGGCTGGTAATCAGCCCCAGCATTTT | CASSLEGAGNQPQHF
TRBJ1-2 | NA | NA | TRBV4-3 | TGCGCCAGCAGCCAGACAAACAGAGAGGGCTACACCTTC | CASSQTNREGYTF
TRBJ1-1 | TRBD1 | NA | TRBV11-2 | TGTGCCAGCAGAATAACAGGGGAAACTGAAGCTTTCTTT | CASRITGETEAFF
TRBJ1-6 | NA | NA | TRBV7-9 | TGTGCCAGCAGCCCCGTGGGGCAGAATTCACCCCTCCACTTT | CASSPVGQNSPLHF
TRBJ2-1 | NA | NA | TRBV29-1 | TGCAGCGCCGACAGGTACAATGAGCAGTTCTTC | CSADRYNEQFF
TRBJ2-2 | NA | NA | TRBV28 | TGTGCCGGGCGGGGCCTAAACACCGGGGAGCTGTTTTTT | CAGRGLNTGELFF
TRBJ1-6 | TRBD1 | NA | TRBV13 | TGTGCCAGCAGCAAAACAGGGGTCCCCTATAATTCACCCCTCCACTTT | CASSKTGVPYNSPLHF
TRBJ2-1 | TRBD2 | NA | TRBV5-1 | TGCGCCAGCAGCTCCCGGGACTATGCTGAGCAGTTCTTC | CASSSRDYAEQFF
TRBJ2-3 | NA | once | TRBV6-5 | TGTGCCAGCAGTTTTGCGGGCTCCCGCACAGATACGCAGTATTTT | CASSFAGSRTDTQYF
TRBJ2-5 | TRBD1 | NA | TRBV6-6 | TGTGCCAGCACCCTAAGGGGGCCCCGGGGTGGGGAGACCCAGTACTTC | CASTLRGPRGGETQYF
TRBJ1-5 | TRBD1 | once | TRBV19 | TGTGCCAGTAGTATCCTCCGGGGACAGGGCAATCAGCCCCAGCATTTT | CASSILRGQGNQPQHF
TRBJ2-1 | NA | NA | TRBV28 | TGTGCCAGCAGTCCCCGGACTTTCCAATACAATGAGCAGTTCTTC | CASSPRTFQYNEQFF
TRBJ1-1 | NA | NA | TRBV19 | TGTGCCAGTAGTATAGGAGTTCCGAACACTGAAGCTTTCTTT | CASSIGVPNTEAFF
TRBJ2-2 | NA | once | TRBV5-1 | TGCGCCAGCAGCTTGGATCCCCAGGGGAACACCGGGGAGCTGTTTTTT | CASSLDPQGNTGELFF
TRBJ1-2 | TRBD1 | once | TRBV5-1 | TGCGCCAGCAGCTTGACAGGGGGCAGCGACTATGGCTACACCTTC | CASSLTGGSDYGYTF
TRBJ1-5 | TRBD1 | NA | TRBV5-1 | TGCGCCAGCAGCCCCGGGACAGTTAATCAGCCCCAGCATTTT | CASSPGTVNQPQHF
TRBJ2-1 | TRBD2 | NA | TRBV9 | TGTGCCAGCAGCGCACAACCGGGAGGGCGGAATGAGCAGTTCTTC | CASSAQPGGRNEQFF
TRBJ1-6 | NA | NA | TRBV5-1 | TGCGCCAGCAGCTTGGGCCAGGGTGAAAGCTCACCCCTCCACTTT | CASSLGQGESSPLHF
TRBJ1-4 | NA | few | TRBV4-2 | TGTGCCAGCAGCCAAGATTCCAGGGGTAGGGAAAAACTGTTTTTT | CASSQDSRGREKLFF
TRBJ2-1 | NA | NA | TRBV19 | TGTGCCAGTAGTCGTATGGCGGGGAACTACAATGAGCAGTTCTTC | CASSRMAGNYNEQFF
TRBJ1-5 | TRBD1 | few | TRBV29-1 | TGCAGCGTCAGGACAGGAGGGGATCAGCCCCAGCATTTT | CSVRTGGDQPQHF
TRBJ2-1 | NA | NA | TRBV19 | TGTGCCAGTAGTATTATTTTATGGAGGGTTGGGGGATACAATGAGCAGTTCTTC | CASSIILWRVGGYNEQFF
TRBJ2-1 | TRBD2 | NA | TRBV5-4 | TGTGCCAGCAGCCCCGGGACTAGCGGCTTCAATGAGCAGTTCTTC | CASSPGTSGFNEQFF
TRBJ1-6 | NA | once | TRBV2 | TGTGCCAGCAGTGAAGCGCGGGAGTCACCCCTCCACTTT | CASSEARESPLHF
TRBJ1-1 | TRBD1 | NA | TRBV19 | TGTGCCAGTACATGGACAGGGGGCAAGAACACTGAAGCTTTCTTT | CASTWTGGKNTEAFF
TRBJ2-2 | TRBD2 | NA | TRBV28 | TGTGCCAGCAGCCCCTTTGGGACTAGCGGAAACACCGGGGAGCTGTTTTTT | CASSPFGTSGNTGELFF
TRBJ1-1 | NA | NA | TRBV4-1 | TGCGCCAGCAGCCAGGTAGTAAGCACTGAAGCTTTCTTT | CASSQVVSTEAFF
TRBJ1-2 | NA | NA | TRBV6-5 | TGTGCCAGCAGTTACTCGCTCGGGGAAGCTAACTATGGCTACACCTTC | CASSYSLGEANYGYTF
TRBJ2-5 | NA | NA | TRBV28 | TGTGCCAGCAGTTTATACCAGGGCATGAGGGAGACCCAGTACTTC | CASSLYQGMRETQYF